The 18 T cell receptor beta chains given below trace back to one sample, sequenced in a study of Graves' ophthalmopathy and Graves' hyperthyroidism. Transcripts of RNA were the source for amplifying TCR beta CDR3 regions. First-round RT-PCR with HTBI primers preceded a second-round multiplex PCR. TCRdb used MiXCR to reprocess the multiplex PCR reads, holding one entry per CDR3 protein. The data show about 210,000 distinct CDR3 sequences, with around 28% seen just once and approximately 9% held by the top ten. The sequenced sample consisted of peripheral blood. The receptors were gathered from a man aged 50 to 59 with Graves' ophthalmopathy.

This clonotype turned up a few times. This chain joins TRBV24-1 and TRBJ2-5; TRBD2 matches at 8 bases. V lost 0 bases to trimming and J lost 1 base; unmatched junction nucleotides: 6. Germline CDR1 KGHDR, CDR2 SFDVKD. The CDR3 length is 17 residues. Written as DNA, the CDR3 is TGTGCCACCAGTGATTTGCGGCGGGAGGCCTCCCAAGAGACCCAGTACTTC. Its translation: CATSDLRREASQETQYF.

This clonotype was seen many times. J is TRBJ1-1 and V is TRBV6-2 or TRBV6-3; no firm D call. This CDR3 is 13 amino acids long. V lost 7 bases and J 1 base, leaving 10 bases between the germline ends. CDR1 MNHEY and CDR2 SVGEGT come from the germline V gene. This CDR3 is CASKGRKNTEAFF. CDR3 nucleotides: TGTGCCAGCAAAGGACGGAAGAACACTGAAGCTTTCTTT.

In this sample, this clonotype turned up many times. The J gene is TRBJ2-2, the V gene TRBV9; tentative D call: TRBD2 (5 bases). The length of the CDR3 is 15 residues. Germline CDR1 reads SGDLS; CDR2 reads YYNGEE. Trimming removed 1 base from V and 0 bases from J, with 7 bases in between. CDR3 residues: CASSVRGPNTGELFF. In DNA, the CDR3 is TGTGCCAGCAGCGTACGCGGGCCGAACACCGGGGAGCTGTTTTTT. Full variable domain (rest looked up from reference TRBV9 and TRBJ2-2): DSGVTQTPKHLITATGQRVTLRCSPRSGDLSVYWYQQSLDQGLQFLIQYYNGEERAKGNILERFSAQQFPDLHSELNLSSLELGDSALYFCASSVRGPNTGELFFGEGSRLTVL.

The chain uses TRBV12-3 or TRBV12-4 and TRBJ1-1; D is undetermined. With 3 bases removed from V and 4 bases from J, the gap between germline ends came to 9 bases. This CDR3 spans 13 amino acids. CDR3 sequence (DNA): TGTGCCAGCAGTTTCGGGGTCAGCACTGAAGCTTTCTTT. It is translated as CASSFGVSTEAFF.

There are a few counts of this clonotype. CDR3 bases: TGTGCCAGCAGTTCGGGGACAGAGGGCACCGAGCAGTACTTC. Protein sequence: CASSSGTEGTEQYF. This rearrangement joins TRBV6-2 or TRBV6-3 to TRBJ2-7; 7 bases align to TRBD1. Germline trimming cut 4 bases from V and 6 bases from J; bases unmatched to any gene: 9. This CDR3 is 14 amino acids long. Per germline, CDR1 MNHEY and CDR2 SVGEGT.

This clonotype was seen at least ten times. The chain combines TRBV6-2 or TRBV6-3 with TRBJ1-2; D might be TRBD1 (6 bases). Trimming removed 6 bases at V and 6 bases at J, with 20 bases between. This CDR3 contains 15 residues. Germline V CDR1 and CDR2: MNHEY, SVGEGT. As DNA, the CDR3 is TGTGCCAGCAGGGTACAGGGTTATTCCGTGAATGGCTACACCTTC. It translates to CASRVQGYSVNGYTF.

With regard to this clonotype: The junction and the germline gene differ at one end; a read error may be behind it. This chain joins TRBV28 and TRBJ2-7, with 7 bases aligning to TRBD1. The germline V gene encodes CDR1 MDHEN and CDR2 SYDVKM. This CDR3 is 12 amino acids long. The CDR3 sequence is CASSSRGYGQYF. The CDR3 DNA sequence: TGTGCCAGCAGTTCCAGGGGGTACGGGCAGTACTTC.

The gene calls are TRBV12-3 or TRBV12-4 and TRBJ1-1; no clear D. V was trimmed by 4 bases and J by 2 bases, leaving 14 bases between them. The CDR3 consists of 15 residues. The CDR3 sequence: CASSYRQAGNTEAFF. The CDR3 coding sequence is TGTGCCAGCAGTTATCGGCAGGCCGGAAACACTGAAGCTTTCTTT.

As concerns this clonotype: A read error may be the cause here, since a much bigger clone is one base away. The rearrangement links TRBV28 to TRBJ1-2; 8 bases agree with TRBD1. The V gene end was trimmed by 6 bases and the J gene end by 8 bases; junction bases not matched to a gene: 8. Germline V gene data show CDR1 as MDHEN and CDR2 as SYDVKM. This CDR3 has 13 residues. The CDR3 here is CASSPQGAEGYTF. The CDR3 DNA reads as TGTGCCAGCAGCCCGCAGGGGGCGGAGGGCTACACCTTC.

This clonotype was counted a single time. V and J are TRBV24-1 and TRBJ2-2; 7 positions match TRBD2. The CDR3 contains 13 residues. Germline loops: CDR1 KGHDR, CDR2 SFDVKD. The trim removed 7 bases at V and 6 bases at J, leaving 4 bases unmatched. This chain's CDR3 is CATSDGLAGELFF. CDR3 bases: TGTGCCACCAGCGATGGACTAGCCGGGGAGCTGTTTTTT.

This clonotype was detected many times. J is TRBJ2-7 and V is TRBV5-5; TRBD1 is a possible D gene (5 bases). There are 13 residues in the CDR3. The germline V gene encodes CDR1 SGHKS and CDR2 YYEKEE (reference sequence). The V gene lost 5 bases and the J gene lost 3 bases, with 12 bases spanning the gap. CDR3 residues: CASRTGHRYEQYF. In nucleotides, the CDR3 is TGTGCCAGCAGAACAGGACACCGCTACGAGCAGTACTTC.

The chain couples TRBV28 to TRBJ2-2; the D gene is possibly TRBD1 (6 bases). The germline V gene has CDR1 MDHEN and CDR2 SYDVKM. The CDR3 totals 14 residues. V dropped 4 bases and J dropped 7 bases, with 13 bases sitting between them. Written as DNA, the CDR3 is TGTGCCAGCAGTTACAGGGAAGGGATCGGGGAGCTGTTTTTT. Translating it yields CASSYREGIGELFF.

V usage is TRBV29-1 and J usage is TRBJ2-2; TRBD2 agrees at 8 bases. This CDR3 contains 14 residues. V lost 3 bases, J lost 5 bases, and 5 bases stayed unmatched. CDR1 is SQVTM, CDR2 ANQGSEA, per germline. CDR3 coding DNA: TGCAGCGTTGATACTAGCGGAGTTACCGGGGAGCTGTTTTTT. It encodes CSVDTSGVTGELFF.

This clonotype was observed at least ten times. The rearrangement joins TRBV6-4 to TRBJ2-2, with 10 bases that match TRBD1. CDR1 and CDR2 (germline): MRHNA, SNTAGT. The CDR3 has 17 residues. V lost 5 bases, J lost 3 bases, and 9 bases stayed unmatched. CDR3 sequence: CASSPPMGQGYTGELFF. The CDR3 nucleotides are TGTGCCAGCAGTCCCCCAATGGGACAGGGGTACACCGGGGAGCTGTTTTTT.

In its sample, this clonotype was seen many times. V gene TRBV24-1 combines with J gene TRBJ2-7; 7 positions match TRBD1. Germline loops: CDR1 KGHDR, CDR2 SFDVKD. J was trimmed by 5 bases and V by 4 bases; bases with no gene match: 4. The CDR3 sequence is 13 residues long. The CDR3 bases are TGTGCCACCAGTGAACCGGACAGGAACGAGCAGTACTTC. It yields the protein CATSEPDRNEQYF.

J is TRBJ1-1 and V is TRBV30; D remains ambiguous. This CDR3 has 12 amino acids. Germline assignment: CDR1 GTSNPN and CDR2 SVGIG (reference sequence). V was clipped by 0 bases and J by 8 bases, with 10 bases between them. CDR3 in DNA: TGTGCCTGGAGTGTATCGGTTTTAGAAGCTTTCTTT. This translates into CAWSVSVLEAFF.

The table lists this clonotype with many counts. The chain joins TRBV7-2 to TRBJ1-2; TRBD1 agrees at 7 bases. The CDR3 runs 14 residues. The V gene's germline CDR1 is SGHTA and CDR2 FQGNSA. Germline trimming cut 4 bases from V and 5 bases from J; bases unmatched to any gene: 7. DNA for the CDR3: TGTGCCAGCAGCTCAGAACCGGGACAGTATGGCTACACCTTC. Translation: CASSSEPGQYGYTF. The variable domain in full, with the rest retrieved from reference TRBV7-2 and TRBJ1-2, is GAGVSQSPSNKVTEKGKDVELRCDPISGHTALYWYRQSLGQGLEFLIYFQGNSAPDKSGLPSDRFSAERTGGSVSTLTIQRTQQEDSAVYLCASSSEPGQYGYTFGSGTRLTVV.

This clonotype came up many times. The chain recombines TRBV5-1 with TRBJ1-1, with TRBD1 identical over 8 bases. The CDR3 extends over 15 amino acids. With 2 bases clipped from V and 1 base from J, the junction kept 4 bases outside the gene matches. CDR1 and CDR2 from the germline V gene are SGHRS and YFSETQ. CDR3 residues: CASSLGGTGNTEAFF. As DNA, the CDR3 is TGCGCCAGCAGCTTAGGCGGGACAGGGAACACTGAAGCTTTCTTT.